This T cell receptor beta chain was identified in a study of T cell repertoires in cytomegalovirus infection. The overall study: Matching HLA type and CMV infection were both indicated by public TCR beta signatures. General study points: CMV-specific HLA-C-restricted TCR beta clonotypes dominated the ex vivo response.

Via MiXCR, TCRdb re-called the reads, giving one row per CDR3 protein. The top ten clones hold under 15% of a sample with some 800,000 distinct CDR3 sequences, 30% to 35% of them seen once. Notes on this clonotype: Its antigen is not identified.

The J segment lost 1 base and the V segment lost 7 bases, leaving 4 bases of the junction unmatched. The germline gives CDR1 SGHRS, CDR2 YFSETQ. CDR3 length: 14 amino acids. Sequencing used cultured CD8+ T cells from PBMCs, obtained from culture after CMV antigen stimulation. This receptor was identified in a human donor in good health (CMV status not recorded). Some clones in this sample may be carry-over from other donors' samples. The chain joins TRBV5-1 to TRBJ2-7; 11 bases are a match to TRBD1. CDR3 sequence reads: CASQGTGGSYEQYF. The CDR3 bases are TGCGCCAGCCAAGGGACAGGGGGATCCTACGAGCAGTACTTC.